This is a list of T cell receptor beta chains from one sample in a study of cytomegalovirus exposure and HLA in healthy donors. Clones were sequenced by immunoSEQ multiplex PCR, and TCRdb holds only the in-frame ones, with some missing. The sample has tens of thousands of clones, around 82% seen once. Sequencing used PBMCs. The receptors shown here come from a woman aged 18-30 years in good health and CMV-seropositive. Both conserved end residues are part of each CDR3. The D gene is left open where the match is weak. The size field is filled for only some rows; it gives once, few, many or a size class.

NA	TRBV11-2	NA	TRBJ1-1	CASSSYTEAFF	TGTGCCAGCAGCTCATACACTGAAGCTTTCTTT
NA	TRBV7-2	few	TRBJ2-3	CASNRWALTSTDTQYF	TGTGCCAGCAACCGTTGGGCCCTTACTAGCACAGATACGCAGTATTTT
NA	TRBV12-5	NA	TRBJ1-1	CASGPDNSNTEAFF	TGTGCTAGTGGCCCTGACAATTCTAACACTGAAGCTTTCTTT
NA	TRBV28	NA	TRBJ2-7	CASSRDIGAYEQYF	TGTGCCAGCAGCCGGGACATCGGCGCCTACGAGCAGTACTTC
NA	TRBV21-1	NA	TRBJ2-7	CASSKFGGAYEQYF	TGTGCCAGCAGCAAATTTGGGGGGGCCTACGAGCAGTACTTC
NA	TRBV6-4	few	TRBJ2-1	CASSDSTSNEQFF	TGTGCCAGCAGTGACTCGACTAGCAATGAGCAGTTCTTC
NA	TRBV30	NA	TRBJ2-1	CAWSVLRGGNEQFF	TGTGCCTGGAGTGTACTGCGAGGGGGCAATGAGCAGTTCTTC
NA	TRBV5-6	NA	TRBJ1-2	CASSLGGRGGYGYTF	TGTGCCAGCAGCTTGGGCGGACGGGGGGGCTATGGCTACACCTTC
NA	TRBV15	NA	TRBJ1-6	CATSRGRAGPGAPLHF	TGTGCCACCAGCAGAGGAAGAGCCGGGCCCGGGGCACCCCTCCACTTT
TRBD2	TRBV9	NA	TRBJ2-1	CASSGRTSGRNEQFF	TGTGCCAGCAGCGGGCGGACTAGCGGGAGAAATGAGCAGTTCTTC
TRBD2	TRBV7-9	NA	TRBJ2-5	CASSLFAGGAETQYF	TGTGCCAGCAGCTTATTTGCGGGAGGAGCAGAGACCCAGTACTTC
TRBD1	TRBV19	NA	TRBJ2-2	CASSTHSRDRGLGGELFF	TGTGCCAGTAGTACACACTCCCGGGACAGGGGGCTCGGCGGGGAGCTGTTTTTT
NA	TRBV9	NA	TRBJ2-3	CASSVVGGKDTQYF	TGTGCCAGCAGCGTAGTCGGCGGGAAGGATACGCAGTATTTT
NA	TRBV19	NA	TRBJ2-3	CASSIGSGRSDTQYF	TGTGCCAGTAGTATAGGGAGCGGGCGGTCCGATACGCAGTATTTT
TRBD2	TRBV4-2	NA	TRBJ2-3	CASDSNPASSGGFTDTQYF	TGTGCCAGCGACTCAAACCCGGCATCTAGCGGGGGGTTCACAGATACGCAGTATTTT
NA	TRBV10-1	once	TRBJ2-3	CATLAQYQGTSTDTQYF	TGCGCCACCTTAGCCCAATACCAGGGTACTAGCACAGATACGCAGTATTTT
TRBD1	TRBV19	once	TRBJ2-5	CASSPGQGWETQYF	TGTGCCAGTAGTCCCGGACAGGGGTGGGAGACCCAGTACTTC
TRBD2	TRBV15	NA	TRBJ2-3	CATSSPASAGLTDTQYF	TGTGCCACCAGCAGCCCGGCTTCAGCGGGACTCACGGATACGCAGTATTTT
NA	TRBV5-4	NA	TRBJ2-3	CASSSDRTTDTQYF	TGTGCCAGCAGCTCGGACAGAACCACAGATACGCAGTATTTT
TRBD1	TRBV7-3	NA	TRBJ2-7	CASSLTGGDYEQYF	TGTGCCAGCAGCTTAACAGGGGGCGACTACGAGCAGTACTTC
NA	TRBV7-8	NA	TRBJ2-2	CASSLDRVTGELFF	TGTGCCAGCAGCTTAGACAGGGTCACCGGGGAGCTGTTTTTT
NA	TRBV4-1	NA	TRBJ1-1	CASSPFGLPNTEAFF	TGCGCCAGCAGCCCCTTTGGGCTCCCGAACACTGAAGCTTTCTTT
TRBD2	TRBV30	NA	TRBJ2-2	CAWNSGRATGELFF	TGTGCCTGGAATAGCGGGAGGGCCACCGGGGAGCTGTTTTTT
TRBD1	TRBV7-2	medium-sized	TRBJ1-5	CASSLGQGAQPQHF	TGTGCCAGCAGCTTAGGACAGGGGGCTCAGCCCCAGCATTTT
NA	TRBV19	NA	TRBJ1-5	CASKPTGLNQPQHF	TGTGCCAGCAAACCTACAGGTCTGAATCAGCCCCAGCATTTT
TRBD1	TRBV19	few	TRBJ1-5	CASTERGLGQPQHF	TGTGCCAGTACCGAAAGGGGGCTCGGGCAGCCCCAGCATTTT
TRBD1	TRBV4-3	NA	TRBJ1-3	CASSQGPGTGSGNTIYF	TGCGCCAGCAGCCAAGGACCCGGGACAGGCTCTGGAAACACCATATATTTT
NA	TRBV18	NA	TRBJ1-1	CASSRGGYGLEAFF	TGTGCCAGCTCAAGGGGAGGTTACGGGTTGGAAGCTTTCTTT
TRBD1	TRBV28	NA	TRBJ1-6	CASDAGQINSPLHF	TGTGCCAGCGATGCGGGACAGATTAATTCACCCCTCCACTTT
TRBD2	TRBV28	NA	TRBJ2-5	CASSDGTSGNMEQYF	TGTGCCAGCAGTGACGGGACTAGCGGGAATATGGAGCAGTACTTC
NA	TRBV7-9	few	TRBJ2-3	CASSPPRDSTDTQYF	TGTGCCAGCAGCCCACCCCGGGATAGCACAGATACGCAGTATTTT
TRBD1	TRBV30	few	TRBJ2-1	CAWMGQGADEQFF	TGTGCCTGGATGGGACAGGGGGCCGATGAGCAGTTCTTC
TRBD2	TRBV6-4	once	TRBJ2-3	CASSDSGGSTDTQYF	TGTGCCAGCAGTGACTCGGGGGGGTCCACAGATACGCAGTATTTT
NA	TRBV30	NA	TRBJ1-2	CARSGLGRGYTF	TGTGCCCGGAGCGGTCTCGGGAGGGGCTACACCTTC
NA	TRBV5-1	NA	TRBJ2-3	CASSFYITDTQYF	TGCGCCAGCAGCTTTTATATCACAGATACGCAGTATTTT
TRBD2	TRBV7-9	NA	TRBJ2-5	CSSSWGTSGANF	TGTTCCAGCAGCTGGGGGACTAGCGGAGCCAACTTC
NA	TRBV18	NA	TRBJ2-6	CASSPLGDSGANVLTF	TGTGCCAGCTCACCACTCGGGGATTCTGGGGCCAACGTCCTGACTTTC
TRBD2	TRBV5-1	NA	TRBJ2-1	CASSLGGRGGNNEQFF	TGCGCCAGCAGCTTGGGGGGGCGGGGGGGAAACAATGAGCAGTTCTTC
TRBD2	TRBV5-1	NA	TRBJ2-3	CASTSPGGADTQYF	TGCGCCAGCACGTCCCCGGGGGGAGCCGATACGCAGTATTTT
NA	TRBV19	NA	TRBJ2-1	CASSMAPRSYTNEQFF	TGTGCCAGTAGTATGGCCCCCCGAAGTTATACCAATGAGCAGTTCTTC
NA	TRBV7-9	once	TRBJ1-2	CASRTGLPGPRDGYTF	TGTGCCAGCCGCACCGGACTACCGGGGCCCCGGGATGGCTACACCTTC